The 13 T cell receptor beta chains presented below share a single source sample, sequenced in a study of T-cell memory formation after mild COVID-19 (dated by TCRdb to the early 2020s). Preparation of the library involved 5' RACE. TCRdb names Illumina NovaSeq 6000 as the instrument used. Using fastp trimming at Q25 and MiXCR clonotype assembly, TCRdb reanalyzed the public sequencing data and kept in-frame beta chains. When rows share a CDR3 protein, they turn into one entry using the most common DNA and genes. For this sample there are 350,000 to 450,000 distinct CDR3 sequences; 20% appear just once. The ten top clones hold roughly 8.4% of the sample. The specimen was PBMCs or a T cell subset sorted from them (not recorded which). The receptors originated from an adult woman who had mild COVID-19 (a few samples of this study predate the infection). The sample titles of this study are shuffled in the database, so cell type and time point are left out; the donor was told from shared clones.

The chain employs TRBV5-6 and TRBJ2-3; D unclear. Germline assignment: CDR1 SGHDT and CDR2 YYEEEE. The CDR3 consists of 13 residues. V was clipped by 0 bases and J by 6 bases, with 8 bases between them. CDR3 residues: CASSLVPMDTQYF. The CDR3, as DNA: TGTGCCAGCAGCTTGGTACCCATGGATACGCAGTATTTT.

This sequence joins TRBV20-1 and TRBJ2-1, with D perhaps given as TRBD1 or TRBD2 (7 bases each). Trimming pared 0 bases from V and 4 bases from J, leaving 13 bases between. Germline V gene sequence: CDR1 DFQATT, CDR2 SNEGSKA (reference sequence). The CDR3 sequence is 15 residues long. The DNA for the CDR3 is TGCAGTGCTAGAGATGGGGAGGGGGCGTACAATGAGCAGTTCTTC. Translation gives CSARDGEGAYNEQFF.

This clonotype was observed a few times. CDR3 region: CASSSGTGGEKLFF. As DNA, the CDR3 is TGTGCCAGCAGCTCGGGGACAGGAGGTGAAAAACTGTTTTTT. This sequence joins TRBV7-6 and TRBJ1-4, with 8 bases that match TRBD1. The CDR3 is made up of 14 amino acids. Trimming cost V 4 bases and J 7 bases; bases outside gene matches: 5. Germline V lookup: CDR1 SGHVS, CDR2 FNYEAQ.

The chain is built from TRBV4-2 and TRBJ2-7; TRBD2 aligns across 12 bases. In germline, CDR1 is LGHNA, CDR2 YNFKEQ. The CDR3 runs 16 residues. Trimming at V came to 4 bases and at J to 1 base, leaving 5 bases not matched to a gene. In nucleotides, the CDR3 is TGTGCCAGCAGCCGAAGGACTAGCGGGGAGTCCTACGAGCAGTACTTC. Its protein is CASSRRTSGESYEQYF.

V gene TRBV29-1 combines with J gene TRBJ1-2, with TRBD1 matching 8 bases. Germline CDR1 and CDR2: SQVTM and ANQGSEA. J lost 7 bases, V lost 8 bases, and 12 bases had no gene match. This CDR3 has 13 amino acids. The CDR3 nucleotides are TGCAGCTCCGAATGGGCAGGGGGCCTTGGCTACACCTTC. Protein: CSSEWAGGLGYTF.

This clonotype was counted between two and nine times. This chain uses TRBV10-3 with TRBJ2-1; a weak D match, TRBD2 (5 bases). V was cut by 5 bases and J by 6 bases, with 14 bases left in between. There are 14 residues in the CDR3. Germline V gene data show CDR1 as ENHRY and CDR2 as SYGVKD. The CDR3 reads CAISQRHTSNEQFF. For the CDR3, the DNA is TGTGCCATCAGTCAGAGGCACACTAGCAATGAGCAGTTCTTC.

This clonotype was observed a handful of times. The DNA for the CDR3 is TGTGCCATCAGTGATACAGGGGAGGTGAGCTACACCTTC. Amino acid sequence: CAISDTGEVSYTF. The chain has TRBV10-3 and TRBJ1-2; TRBD1 matches 7 bases. The CDR3 is 13 amino acids. CDR1 is ENHRY, CDR2 SYGVKD, per germline. The junction had 7 bases not matched to a gene; V was cut back by 3 bases and J by 9 bases.

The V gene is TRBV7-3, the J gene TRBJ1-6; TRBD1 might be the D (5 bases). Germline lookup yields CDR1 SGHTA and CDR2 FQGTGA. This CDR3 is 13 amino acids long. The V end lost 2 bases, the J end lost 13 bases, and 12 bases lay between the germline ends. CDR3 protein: CASSLGGATPLHF. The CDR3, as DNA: TGTGCCAGCAGCTTAGGAGGGGCTACTCCCCTCCACTTT.

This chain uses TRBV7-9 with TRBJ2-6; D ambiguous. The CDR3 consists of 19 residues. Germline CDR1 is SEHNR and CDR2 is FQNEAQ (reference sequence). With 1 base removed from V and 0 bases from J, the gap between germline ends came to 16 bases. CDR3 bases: TGTGCCAGCAGCTTAGGCCTCCTGCGTGGTAGCTCTGGGGCCAACGTCCTGACTTTC. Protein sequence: CASSLGLLRGSSGANVLTF. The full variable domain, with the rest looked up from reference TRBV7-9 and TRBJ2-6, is DTGVSQNPRHKITKRGQNVTFRCDPISEHNRLYWYRQTLGQGPEFLTYFQNEAQLEKSRLLSDRFSAERPKGSFSTLEIQRTEQGDSAMYLCASSLGLLRGSSGANVLTFGAGSRLTVL.

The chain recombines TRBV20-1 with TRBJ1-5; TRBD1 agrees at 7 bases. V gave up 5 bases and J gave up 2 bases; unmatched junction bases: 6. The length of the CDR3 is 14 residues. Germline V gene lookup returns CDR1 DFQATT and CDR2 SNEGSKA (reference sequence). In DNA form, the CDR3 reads TGCAGTGCTGACAGGGCGACGGGCAATCAGCCCCAGCATTTT. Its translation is CSADRATGNQPQHF.

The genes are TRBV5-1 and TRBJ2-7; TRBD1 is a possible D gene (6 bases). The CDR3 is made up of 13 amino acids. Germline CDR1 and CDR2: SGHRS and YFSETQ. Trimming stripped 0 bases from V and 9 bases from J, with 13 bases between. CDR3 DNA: TGCGCCAGCAGCTTGGAACGGGGACACTCGCAGTACTTC. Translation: CASSLERGHSQYF.

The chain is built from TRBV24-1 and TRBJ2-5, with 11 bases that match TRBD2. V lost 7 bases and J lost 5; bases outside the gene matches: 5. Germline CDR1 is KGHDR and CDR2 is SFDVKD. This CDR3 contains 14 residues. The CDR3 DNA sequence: TGTGCCACCAGCCTAGCGGGAGGACTGGAGACCCAGTACTTC. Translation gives CATSLAGGLETQYF.

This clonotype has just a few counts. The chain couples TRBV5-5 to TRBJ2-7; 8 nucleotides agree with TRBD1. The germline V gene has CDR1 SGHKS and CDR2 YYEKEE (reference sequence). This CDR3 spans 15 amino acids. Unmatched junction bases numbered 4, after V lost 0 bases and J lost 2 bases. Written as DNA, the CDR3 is TGTGCCAGCAGCTTGGCGGACAGGGACACCTACGAGCAGTACTTC. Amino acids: CASSLADRDTYEQYF.